The clone carrying this T cell receptor beta chain was observed at least ten times. Its antigen is undetermined. Arm-PCR of CDR3 regions and iRepertoire HTBI primers were used to build TCR beta libraries. TCRdb processed the multiplex PCR reads anew with MiXCR; each CDR3 protein has one entry. The profile shows 580,000 or so distinct CDR3 sequences, around 15% of them singletons. The record originates from a study of regulatory T cells in long-lasting Graves disease. About the study: Antithyroid drug exposure in newly diagnosed Graves' patients had lasted under 3 months.

V lost 3 bases, J lost 0 bases, and 12 bases lay in between. Per germline, CDR1 SEHNR and CDR2 FQNEAQ (reference sequence). CDR3 length: 15 amino acids. This sample's time point: newly diagnosed GD, antithyroid drugs for less than 3 months. Extracted RNA from PBMCs served as the source of the TCR library. General study results and limits: Persistent patients shared 2,700 or so public clonotypes among themselves. Newly diagnosed patients shared fewer, at some 900.

These same data were also listed under a study on T cells in Graves' hyperthyroidism and ophthalmopathy. As that report states: Together with thyroid ultrasound, orbital computed tomography, serum thyroxine and TRAb, clinical symptoms were used for diagnoses. Progression to ophthalmopathy was predicted a median of 6.5 months early.

The sequence was collected from a man younger than 35 with Graves disease. The gene calls are TRBV7-9 and TRBJ2-7; TRBD1 might be the D (6 bases). Sequences were derived from peripheral blood mononuclear cells (PBMCs), sampled at new diagnosis, from a patient treated with antithyroid drugs. The CDR3 spells CASSFLGHVSYEQYF. As DNA, the CDR3 is TGTGCCAGCAGCTTCCTGGGACATGTCTCCTACGAGCAGTACTTC.